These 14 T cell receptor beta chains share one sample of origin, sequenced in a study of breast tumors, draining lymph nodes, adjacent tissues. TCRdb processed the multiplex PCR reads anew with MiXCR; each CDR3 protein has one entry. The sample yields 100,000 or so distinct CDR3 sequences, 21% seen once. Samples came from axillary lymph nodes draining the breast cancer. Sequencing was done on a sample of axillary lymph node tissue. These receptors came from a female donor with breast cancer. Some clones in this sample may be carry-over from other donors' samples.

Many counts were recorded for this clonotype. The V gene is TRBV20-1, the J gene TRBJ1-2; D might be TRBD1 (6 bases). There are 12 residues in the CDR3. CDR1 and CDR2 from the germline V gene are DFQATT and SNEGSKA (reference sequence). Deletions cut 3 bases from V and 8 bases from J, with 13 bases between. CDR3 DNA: TGCAGTGCTAGCCCGGGGGCAGGCGGCTACACCTTC. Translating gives CSASPGAGGYTF.

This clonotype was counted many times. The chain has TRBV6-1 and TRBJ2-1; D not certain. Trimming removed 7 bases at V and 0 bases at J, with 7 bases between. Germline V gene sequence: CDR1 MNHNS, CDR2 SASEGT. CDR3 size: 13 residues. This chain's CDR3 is CASNRASYNEQFF. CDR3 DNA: TGTGCCAGCAATAGGGCCTCCTACAATGAGCAGTTCTTC.

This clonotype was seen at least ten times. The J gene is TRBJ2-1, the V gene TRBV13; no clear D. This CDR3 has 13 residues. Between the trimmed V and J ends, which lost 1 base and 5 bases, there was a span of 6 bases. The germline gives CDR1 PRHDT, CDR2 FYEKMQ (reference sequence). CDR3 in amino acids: CASSLVGNNEQFF. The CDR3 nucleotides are TGTGCCAGCAGCTTAGTCGGAAACAATGAGCAGTTCTTC.

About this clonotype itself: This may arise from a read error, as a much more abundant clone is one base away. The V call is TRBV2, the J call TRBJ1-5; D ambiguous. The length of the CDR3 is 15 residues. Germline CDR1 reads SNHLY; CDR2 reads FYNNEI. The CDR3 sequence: CTSSPIVYSNQPQHF. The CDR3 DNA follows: TGTACCAGCAGTCCCATAGTCTATAGCAATCAGCCCCAGCATTTT.

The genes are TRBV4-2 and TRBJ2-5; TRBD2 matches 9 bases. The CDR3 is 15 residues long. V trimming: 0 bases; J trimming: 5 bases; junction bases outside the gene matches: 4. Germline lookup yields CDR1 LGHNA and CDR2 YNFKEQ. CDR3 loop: CASSQDGAGGETQYF. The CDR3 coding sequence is TGTGCCAGCAGCCAAGATGGTGCGGGGGGGGAGACCCAGTACTTC.

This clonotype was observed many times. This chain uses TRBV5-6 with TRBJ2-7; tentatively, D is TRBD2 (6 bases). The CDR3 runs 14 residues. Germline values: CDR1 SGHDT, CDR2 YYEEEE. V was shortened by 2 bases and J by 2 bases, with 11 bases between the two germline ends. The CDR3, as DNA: TGTGCCAGCAGCTTCATGGGGGGAACCTACGAGCAGTACTTC. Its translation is CASSFMGGTYEQYF. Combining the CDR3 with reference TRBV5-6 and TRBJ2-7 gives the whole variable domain DAGVTQSPTHLIKTRGQQVTLRCSPKSGHDTVSWYQQALGQGPQFIFQYYEEEERQRGNFPDRFSGHQFPNYSSELNVNALLLGDSALYLCASSFMGGTYEQYFGPGTRLTVT.

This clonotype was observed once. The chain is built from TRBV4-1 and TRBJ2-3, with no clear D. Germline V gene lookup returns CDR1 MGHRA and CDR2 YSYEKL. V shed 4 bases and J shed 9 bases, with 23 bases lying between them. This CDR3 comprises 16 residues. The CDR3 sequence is CASSLNQVTHTATQYF. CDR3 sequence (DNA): TGCGCCAGCAGCCTTAACCAAGTAACCCACACAGCGACGCAGTATTTT.

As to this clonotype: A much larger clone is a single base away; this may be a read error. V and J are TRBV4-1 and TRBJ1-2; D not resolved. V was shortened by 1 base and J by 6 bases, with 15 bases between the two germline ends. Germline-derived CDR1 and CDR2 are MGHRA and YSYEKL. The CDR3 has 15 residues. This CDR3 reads CASSQGSSPPNGYTF. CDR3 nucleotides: TGCGCCAGCAGCCAAGGAAGCAGCCCCCCCAATGGCTACACCTTC.

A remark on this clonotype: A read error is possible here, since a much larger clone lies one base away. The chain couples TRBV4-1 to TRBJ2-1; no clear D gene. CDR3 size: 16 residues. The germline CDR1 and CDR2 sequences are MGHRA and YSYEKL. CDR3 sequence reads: CASSQAGTITYDEQFF. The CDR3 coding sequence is TGCGCCAGCAGCCAGGCTGGCACTATTACCTACGATGAGCAGTTCTTC.

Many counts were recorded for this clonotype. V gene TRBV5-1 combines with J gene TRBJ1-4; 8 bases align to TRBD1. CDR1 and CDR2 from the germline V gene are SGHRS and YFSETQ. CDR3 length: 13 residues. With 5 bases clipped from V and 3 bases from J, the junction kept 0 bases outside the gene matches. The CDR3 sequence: CASRDRANEKLFF. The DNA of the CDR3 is TGCGCCAGCAGGGACAGGGCTAATGAAAAACTGTTTTTT.

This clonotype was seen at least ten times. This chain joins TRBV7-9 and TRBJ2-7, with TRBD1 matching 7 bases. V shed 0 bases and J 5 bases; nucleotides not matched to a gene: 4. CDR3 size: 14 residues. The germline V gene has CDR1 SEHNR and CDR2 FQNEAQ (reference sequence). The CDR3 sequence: CASSLATGLDEQYF. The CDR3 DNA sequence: TGTGCCAGCAGCTTAGCGACAGGGCTTGACGAGCAGTACTTC. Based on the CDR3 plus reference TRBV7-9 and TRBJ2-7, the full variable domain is DTGVSQNPRHKITKRGQNVTFRCDPISEHNRLYWYRQTLGQGPEFLTYFQNEAQLEKSRLLSDRFSAERPKGSFSTLEIQRTEQGDSAMYLCASSLATGLDEQYFGPGTRLTVT.

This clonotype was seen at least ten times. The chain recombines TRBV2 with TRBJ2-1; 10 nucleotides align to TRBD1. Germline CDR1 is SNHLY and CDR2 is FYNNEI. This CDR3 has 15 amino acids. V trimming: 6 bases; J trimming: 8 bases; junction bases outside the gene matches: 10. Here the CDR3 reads CASSAGQGTRYEQFF. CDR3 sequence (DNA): TGTGCCAGCAGCGCGGGACAGGGGACTAGGTATGAGCAGTTCTTC.

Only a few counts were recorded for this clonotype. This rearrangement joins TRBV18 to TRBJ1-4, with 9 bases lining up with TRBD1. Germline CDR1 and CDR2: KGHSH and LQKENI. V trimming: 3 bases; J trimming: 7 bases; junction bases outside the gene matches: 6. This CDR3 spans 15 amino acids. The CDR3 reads CASSPGGTGLEKLFF. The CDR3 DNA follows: TGTGCCAGCTCACCGGGCGGGACAGGGCTTGAAAAACTGTTTTTT.

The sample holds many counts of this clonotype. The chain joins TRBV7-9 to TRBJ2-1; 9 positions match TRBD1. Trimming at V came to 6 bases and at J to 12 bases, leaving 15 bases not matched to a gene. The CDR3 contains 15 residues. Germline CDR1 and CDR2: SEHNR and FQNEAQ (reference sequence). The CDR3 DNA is TGTGCCAGCAGGAATACGGACAGGGGTAAAACTAGGCAGTTCTTC. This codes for CASRNTDRGKTRQFF. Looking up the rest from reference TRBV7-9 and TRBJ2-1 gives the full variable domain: DTGVSQNPRHKITKRGQNVTFRCDPISEHNRLYWYRQTLGQGPEFLTYFQNEAQLEKSRLLSDRFSAERPKGSFSTLEIQRTEQGDSAMYLCASRNTDRGKTRQFFGPGTRLTVL.